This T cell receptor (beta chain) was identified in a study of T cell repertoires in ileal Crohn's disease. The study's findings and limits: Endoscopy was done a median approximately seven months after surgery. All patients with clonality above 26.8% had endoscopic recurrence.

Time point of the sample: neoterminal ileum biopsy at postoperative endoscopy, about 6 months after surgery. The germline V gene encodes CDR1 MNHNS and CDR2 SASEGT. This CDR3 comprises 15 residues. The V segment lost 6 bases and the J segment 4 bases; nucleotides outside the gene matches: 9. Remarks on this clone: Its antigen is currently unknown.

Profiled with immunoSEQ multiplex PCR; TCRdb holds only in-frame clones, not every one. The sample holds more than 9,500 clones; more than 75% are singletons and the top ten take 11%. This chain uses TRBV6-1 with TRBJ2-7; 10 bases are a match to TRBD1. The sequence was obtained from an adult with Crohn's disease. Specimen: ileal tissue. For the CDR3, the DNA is TGTGCCAGCAGCCAACGAGGGGGACAGGGGTACGAGCAGTACTTC. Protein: CASSQRGGQGYEQYF.